The 32 T cell receptor beta chains below all came from one sample that was sequenced in a study of T cell repertoires in cytomegalovirus infection. One entry per CDR3 protein, called by TCRdb with MiXCR from the reads. This sample carries under 850,000 distinct CDR3 sequences, approximately 40% of them seen once, and the ten largest clones take under 3.5%. The specimen sequenced was PBMCs. These receptors all stem from a human donor in good health (CMV status not recorded). Some clones in this sample may be carry-over from other donors' samples.

The chain links TRBV10-3 to TRBJ2-7; D unclear. The CDR3 sequence is 13 residues long. The V end lost 6 bases, the J end lost 1 base, and 10 bases lay between the germline ends. Germline CDR1 reads ENHRY; CDR2 reads SYGVKD. In nucleotides, the CDR3 is TGTGCCATCAGGGAGCAGACTTCCTACGAGCAGTACTTC. Encoded protein: CAIREQTSYEQYF.

This chain links TRBV6-6 with TRBJ2-2, with D possibly being TRBD1 (6 bases). This CDR3 comprises 14 residues. V was trimmed by 6 bases and J by 3 bases, leaving 11 bases between them. CDR1 and CDR2 from the germline V gene are MNHNY and SVGAGI (reference sequence). The CDR3 reads CASRDTGYTGELFF. CDR3 sequence (DNA): TGTGCCAGCAGGGATACAGGGTACACCGGGGAGCTGTTTTTT.

This rearrangement joins TRBV20-1 to TRBJ2-5; D assignment may be TRBD1 or TRBD2 (5 bases each). The CDR3 consists of 13 residues. V shed 4 bases and J shed 5 bases, with 14 bases lying between them. CDR1 and CDR2 from the germline V gene are DFQATT and SNEGSKA (reference sequence). CDR3 nucleotide sequence: TGCAGTGCTAAGGGTAGGGGAGACGAGACCCAGTACTTC. It encodes CSAKGRGDETQYF.

V is TRBV6-2 or TRBV6-3 and J is TRBJ1-6; 9 positions match TRBD1. The CDR3 length is 13 residues. With 8 bases clipped from V and 10 bases from J, the junction kept 6 bases outside the gene matches. CDR1 is MNHEY, CDR2 SVGEGT, per germline. Written as DNA, the CDR3 is TGTGCCAGCTCTGGACAGGGGTTCTCACCCCTCCACTTT. Protein product: CASSGQGFSPLHF.

This clonotype was counted between two and nine times. The chain carries TRBV11-1 and TRBJ1-6; the D gene is possibly TRBD1 (5 bases). Germline CDR1 SGHAT, CDR2 FQDESV (reference sequence). The CDR3 is 15 residues long. The germline V and J ends were trimmed by 5 bases and 6 bases, with 14 bases remaining between them. The CDR3 DNA follows: TGTGCCAGCAGCGATTCCCGGGGCCTTAATTCACCCCTCCACTTT. Translating gives CASSDSRGLNSPLHF.

The chain recombines TRBV7-6 with TRBJ1-2; possible D gene TRBD1, 6 bases. The V end lost 5 bases, the J end lost 7 bases, and 20 bases lay between the germline ends. Looked up from germline, CDR1 is SGHVS and CDR2 is FNYEAQ. This CDR3 contains 15 residues. The CDR3 coding sequence is TGTGCCAGCAGCGCCCAGGAGGGGGTACTTACTGGCTACACCTTC. Translated, it gives CASSAQEGVLTGYTF.

V gene TRBV14 combines with J gene TRBJ1-3, with D perhaps TRBD1 (6 bases). This CDR3 has 15 amino acids. Per the germline V gene, CDR1 is SGHDN and CDR2 is FVKESK. V shed 4 bases and J shed 13 bases, with 23 bases lying between them. The CDR3 DNA follows: TGTGCCAGCAGCCGAATCGGGGGCAGTTCCCCTCTAATATATTTT. Protein: CASSRIGGSSPLIYF.

The genes are TRBV24-1 and TRBJ2-2, with unresolved D. The CDR3 has 14 amino acids. V was trimmed by 5 bases and J by 1 base, leaving 7 bases between them. The germline CDR1 and CDR2 sequences are KGHDR and SFDVKD. The CDR3 DNA sequence: TGTGCCACCAGTGCCCGACAGAACACCGGGGAGCTGTTTTTT. Translated: CATSARQNTGELFF.

V and J are TRBV19 and TRBJ2-1; D call uncertain. The CDR3 runs to 16 residues. Germline CDR1 reads LNHDA; CDR2 reads SQIVND (reference sequence). V lost 3 bases and J 0 bases, leaving 12 bases between the germline ends. CDR3 nucleotides: TGTGCCAGTAGTATCGCTGAGGTGTACTCCTACAATGAGCAGTTCTTC. Translating gives CASSIAEVYSYNEQFF.

This clonotype has only one observation. J is TRBJ2-3 and V is TRBV24-1, with a tentative D call TRBD2 (7 bases). Germline V gene sequence: CDR1 KGHDR, CDR2 SFDVKD. V was cut by 4 bases and J by 1 base, with 14 bases left in between. The CDR3 length is 16 residues. Here the CDR3 DNA reads TGTGCCACCAGTGAGGGAGGGGGAGCGGGCACAGATACGCAGTATTTT. It translates to CATSEGGGAGTDTQYF.

This clonotype was detected ten times or more. The V call is TRBV7-9, the J call TRBJ1-2; D is unclear. V lost 5 bases and J lost 8, with 24 bases in between. Germline assignment: CDR1 SEHNR and CDR2 FQNEAQ (reference sequence). This CDR3 contains 16 residues. Here the CDR3 reads CASSPTQDQDDGGYTF. CDR3 coding DNA: TGTGCCAGCAGCCCCACACAAGATCAGGACGACGGCGGCTACACCTTC.

The chain links TRBV28 to TRBJ1-6; D uncertain. The length of the CDR3 is 13 residues. Germline V gives CDR1 MDHEN, CDR2 SYDVKM. The V and J ends lost 5 bases and 4 bases respectively, with 6 bases between them. The CDR3 here is CASSVYYNSPLHF. The CDR3 DNA is TGTGCCAGCAGTGTATATTATAATTCACCCCTCCACTTT.

The chain combines TRBV20-1 with TRBJ1-3; 10 bases line up with TRBD1. CDR1 DFQATT and CDR2 SNEGSKA come from the germline V gene (reference sequence). This CDR3 region has 16 residues. The V gene end was trimmed by 2 bases and the J gene end by 2 bases; junction bases not matched to a gene: 6. The CDR3 coding sequence is TGCAGTGCTAGAAAAGGGACAGGGGTAACTGGAAACACCATATATTTT. It yields the protein CSARKGTGVTGNTIYF.

The chain has TRBV6-1 and TRBJ1-4, with a possible D match to TRBD1 (5 bases). Per germline, CDR1 MNHNS and CDR2 SASEGT. The germline V and J ends were trimmed by 1 base and 0 bases, with 12 bases remaining between them. The length of the CDR3 is 17 residues. This CDR3 reads CASSEGWGPATNEKLFF. As DNA, the CDR3 is TGTGCCAGCAGTGAAGGATGGGGACCGGCAACTAATGAAAAACTGTTTTTT.

This clonotype showed up just a few times. The DNA of the CDR3 is TGTGCCAGCAGCTTTAACCGGGACAGGGATGAAAAACTGTTTTTT. Translation gives CASSFNRDRDEKLFF. This rearrangement joins TRBV7-9 to TRBJ1-4; 9 bases match TRBD1. The CDR3 extends over 15 amino acids. Germline V CDR1 and CDR2: SEHNR, FQNEAQ (reference sequence). The J segment lost 6 bases and the V segment lost 3 bases, leaving 5 bases of the junction unmatched.

In its sample, this clonotype was seen a few times. The chain uses TRBV20-1 and TRBJ2-1; 7 nucleotides match TRBD2. The germline V gene encodes CDR1 DFQATT and CDR2 SNEGSKA (reference sequence). Trimming removed 3 bases from V and 8 bases from J; junction bases left unmatched: 10. The CDR3 has 14 residues. The CDR3 spells CSARKGGSMDEQFF. CDR3 nucleotides: TGCAGTGCTAGGAAGGGCGGGAGTATGGATGAGCAGTTCTTC.

This chain connects TRBV7-2 to TRBJ2-1; no clear D. The germline gives CDR1 SGHTA, CDR2 FQGNSA. CDR3 length: 12 amino acids. Deletions cut 3 bases from V and 13 bases from J, with 13 bases between. Written as DNA, the CDR3 is TGTGCCAGCAGCTTCGTCCGGGCCTCCCAGTTCTTC. This encodes CASSFVRASQFF.

The chain links TRBV7-2 to TRBJ1-1; unclear D gene. Germline CDR1 and CDR2: SGHTA and FQGNSA. The CDR3 is made up of 14 amino acids. Trimming stripped 5 bases from V and 12 bases from J, with 22 bases between. As DNA, the CDR3 is TGTGCCAGCAGCCGTCGCCGAGACTCCGTTGTGCCTTTCTTT. This translates into CASSRRRDSVVPFF.

The chain's CDR3 is CASSRTEQGAYEQYF. CDR3 in DNA: TGTGCCAGCAGCCGGACGGAGCAGGGGGCGTACGAGCAGTACTTC. This chain uses TRBV7-9 with TRBJ2-7, with TRBD1 matching over 8 bases. This CDR3 region has 15 residues. Trimming removed 5 bases from V and 4 bases from J; junction bases left unmatched: 10. Germline lookup yields CDR1 SEHNR and CDR2 FQNEAQ (reference sequence). Combining the CDR3 with reference TRBV7-9 and TRBJ2-7 gives the whole variable domain DTGVSQNPRHKITKRGQNVTFRCDPISEHNRLYWYRQTLGQGPEFLTYFQNEAQLEKSRLLSDRFSAERPKGSFSTLEIQRTEQGDSAMYLCASSRTEQGAYEQYFGPGTRLTVT.

Of note for this clonotype: The junction departs from germline at one end; a sequencing error may be responsible. The rearrangement links TRBV28 to TRBJ1-2; TRBD1 is a possible D gene (5 bases). Looked up from germline, CDR1 is MDHEN and CDR2 is SYDVKM. The CDR3 spans 12 residues. The DNA for the CDR3 is TGTGTCAGCATGACAGACTTCCAAGGCTACACCTTC. Its protein product is CVSMTDFQGYTF.

The table lists this clonotype with many counts. The chain uses TRBV7-2 and TRBJ2-1, with 10 positions matching TRBD1. CDR3 length equals 17 residues. CDR1 is SGHTA and CDR2 is FQGNSA in the germline V gene. The J segment lost 2 bases and the V segment lost 0 bases, leaving 4 bases of the junction unmatched. The CDR3 DNA is TGTGCCAGCAGCTTAGCCGCCGGGACAGGGGCCTACAATGAGCAGTTCTTC. The encoded protein is CASSLAAGTGAYNEQFF.

A remark on this clonotype: At one of its ends the junction is not consistent with the germline gene, which may arise from a read error. The chain recombines TRBV7-9 with TRBJ2-7, with 7 bases that match TRBD2. Per the germline V gene, CDR1 is SEHNR and CDR2 is FQNEAQ (reference sequence). The CDR3 runs 15 residues. CDR3 residues: CASSVAIRTSSQQYF. CDR3 DNA sequence: TGTGCCAGCAGCGTAGCTATCCGGACTAGTAGCCAGCAGTACTTC.

This chain uses TRBV28 with TRBJ1-5; D uncertain. This CDR3 contains 16 residues. Germline CDR1 is MDHEN and CDR2 is SYDVKM. Trimming pared 5 bases from V and 0 bases from J, leaving 14 bases between. The CDR3, as DNA: TGTGCCAGCAGTACCTACAGTGGGCATAGCAATCAGCCCCAGCATTTT. This sequence encodes CASSTYSGHSNQPQHF.

At least ten counts were recorded for this clonotype. V usage is TRBV7-2 and J usage is TRBJ2-3; 8 nucleotides match TRBD2. The CDR3 is 14 residues long. V lost 6 bases and J lost 4; bases outside the gene matches: 6. CDR1 and CDR2 from the germline V gene are SGHTA and FQGNSA. Written as DNA, the CDR3 is TGTGCCAGCAGTTACGGACTAGCCGCAGATACGCAGTATTTT. It yields the protein CASSYGLAADTQYF.

This clonotype has only a few counts. A much larger clone differs from this one at a single base, so this may be a read error. The chain joins TRBV7-2 to TRBJ1-1; D remains unclear. The length of the CDR3 is 13 residues. CDR1 and CDR2 (germline): SGHTA, FQGNSA. V gave up 5 bases and J gave up 6 bases, with 13 bases separating them. In DNA form, the CDR3 reads TGTGCCAGCAGCCTAGTACATGGTGCTGAAGCTTTCTTT. This gives the protein CASSLVHGAEAFF.

The rearrangement uses TRBV12-3 or TRBV12-4 and TRBJ2-6; D is uncertain. This CDR3 comprises 15 residues. V was clipped by 3 bases and J by 0 bases, with 6 bases between them. This CDR3 is CASSLLVSGANVLTF. DNA of the CDR3: TGTGCCAGCAGTTTGTTGGTCTCTGGGGCCAACGTCCTGACTTTC.

This clonotype turned up a few times. The chain joins TRBV20-1 to TRBJ2-3; D not resolved. Germline V gene lookup returns CDR1 DFQATT and CDR2 SNEGSKA (reference sequence). Trimming left V 2 bases short and J 0 bases short, with 9 bases between. This CDR3 is 14 amino acids long. The CDR3 spells CSARQYTSTDTQYF. The CDR3 region has the DNA TGCAGTGCTAGACAGTATACTAGCACAGATACGCAGTATTTT.

This chain links TRBV10-3 with TRBJ2-3; possibly TRBD2 for D (6 bases). This CDR3 region has 13 residues. Between the trimmed V and J ends, which lost 6 bases and 4 bases, there was a span of 11 bases. CDR1 is ENHRY, CDR2 SYGVKD, per germline. Written as DNA, the CDR3 is TGTGCCATCAGCCCGGACTATTCAGATACGCAGTATTTT. Translating gives CAISPDYSDTQYF.

This clonotype was counted between two and nine times. The chain uses TRBV4-1 and TRBJ1-2; D remains unclear. The CDR3 length is 15 residues. V was clipped by 4 bases and J by 4 bases, with 16 bases between them. Germline values: CDR1 MGHRA, CDR2 YSYEKL. The CDR3 protein is CASSPRPWVGYGYTF. As DNA, the CDR3 is TGCGCCAGCAGCCCGAGGCCTTGGGTGGGCTATGGCTACACCTTC.

The rearrangement joins TRBV19 to TRBJ1-5; TRBD1 agrees at 7 bases. Losses at the gene ends were 7 bases for V and 4 bases for J; bases not matched to a gene: 10. This CDR3 comprises 15 residues. Per the germline V gene, CDR1 is LNHDA and CDR2 is SQIVND (reference sequence). CDR3 protein: CASTLTGLPNQPQHF. For the CDR3, the DNA is TGTGCCAGTACCCTGACAGGGCTACCTAATCAGCCCCAGCATTTT.

The table lists this clonotype with a few counts. J is TRBJ1-6 and V is TRBV19; 7 bases are a match to TRBD1. The CDR3 totals 16 residues. Germline V gives CDR1 LNHDA, CDR2 SQIVND (reference sequence). The V gene end was trimmed by 8 bases and the J gene end by 0 bases; junction bases not matched to a gene: 7. DNA for the CDR3: TGTGCCAGTGGCAGGGGGTTCAGCTCCTATAATTCACCCCTCCACTTT. Protein product: CASGRGFSSYNSPLHF.

This clonotype was picked up a small number of times. This sequence joins TRBV28 and TRBJ1-4; a possible D gene is TRBD1 (6 bases). Trimming stripped 6 bases from V and 7 bases from J, with 15 bases between. CDR1 is MDHEN, CDR2 SYDVKM, per germline. There are 14 residues in the CDR3. The CDR3 region has the DNA TGTGCCAGCAGCGAAACAGGGACTGGTGAAAAACTGTTTTTT. Protein product: CASSETGTGEKLFF.